This T cell receptor beta chain was captured in a study of shared clonotypes between healthy human individuals. Findings and caveats of the study: All-four-donor shared clonotypes had higher generation probabilities than non-shared clonotypes did. Even with large depth, rarefaction showed that sorted-subset sequencing was incomplete. Clonotypes that were shared across four donors made up around 5% of naive CD4 clonotypes.

Turning to this clone: Its matching antigen is unknown. Different DNA sequences within this sample yield the same CDR3.

Original analysis: ImmunoSEQ output lacked quality scores and full-length reads, limiting matched filtering. Produced via immunoSEQ multiplex PCR; TCRdb's table is partial and in-frame only. That table gives V, J and clone size, and the DNA gave D and trimming. The repertoire includes 2 million to 3 million clones, 93% of them detected once, and more than 0.35% sits in the top ten. This clonotype was sampled from a man aged 18 to 30 in good health. Some clones in this sample may be carry-over from other donors' samples. Sequences were obtained from naive CD4+ T cells from PBMCs. The subset is: CD45RA+ positively selected.

CDR3 sequence: CASSRGADTQYF. CDR3 DNA sequence: TGTGCCAGCAGCCGCGGCGCAGATACGCAGTATTTT. The chain is built from TRBV28 and TRBJ2-3; D gene unclear. Germline-derived CDR1 and CDR2 are MDHEN and SYDVKM. The CDR3 sequence is 12 residues long. Trimming cost V 6 bases and J 4 bases, with 8 bases left between them.